The sequence of this T cell receptor (beta chain) was determined in a study of blood T cell repertoires in COVID-19. The CDR3 runs 15 residues. The ends were cut back, 5 bases at V and 0 bases at J, with 10 bases in the middle. Germline CDR1 reads MNHEY; CDR2 reads SMNVEV (reference sequence). TCRdb's table, derived via immunoSEQ multiplex PCR, lists solely in-frame clones and lacks some. The sample lists roughly 430,000 clones, approximately 86% occurring once. Assignments of participants to cohorts depended upon their own reported clinical history. Specimen: PBMCs or T cells enriched from blood (not recorded which). The sequence was collected from a woman aged 40 to 50 with acute COVID-19. This chain joins TRBV27 and TRBJ1-4; the D gene is possibly TRBD1 (5 bases). CDR3 DNA sequence: TGTGCCAGCAGTCCCCGCAGGGCAACTAATGAAAAACTGTTTTTT. It translates to CASSPRRATNEKLFF.